The entry that follows covers one TCR beta chain sequence. This CDR3 has 14 residues. V lost 0 bases to trimming and J lost 5 bases, with 11 bases between them. Germline V lookup: CDR1 SGHDT, CDR2 YYEEEE. These data belong to a study of blood T cell repertoires in COVID-19. Overall study context: In each case, the material was cDNA or gDNA derived from T cells, B-cell-depleted T cells, or PBMCs.

Original methodology: Cell counts per sample came from amplifying reference gene primers. The method was immunoSEQ multiplex PCR; TCRdb's version includes in-frame clones alone and lacks a portion of them. Clone size and the V and J calls come from that table; the DNA yielded D and trimming. The sample contains 150,000 to 200,000 clones, around four fifths of which appear only once. The rearrangement links TRBV5-6 to TRBJ1-1; D call uncertain. Sample: peripheral blood. The TCR was taken from a woman in her twenties or thirties with acute or convalescent COVID-19. CDR3 region: CASSLERVRTEAFF. The CDR3 DNA is TGTGCCAGCAGCTTGGAGCGGGTTAGAACTGAAGCTTTCTTT.